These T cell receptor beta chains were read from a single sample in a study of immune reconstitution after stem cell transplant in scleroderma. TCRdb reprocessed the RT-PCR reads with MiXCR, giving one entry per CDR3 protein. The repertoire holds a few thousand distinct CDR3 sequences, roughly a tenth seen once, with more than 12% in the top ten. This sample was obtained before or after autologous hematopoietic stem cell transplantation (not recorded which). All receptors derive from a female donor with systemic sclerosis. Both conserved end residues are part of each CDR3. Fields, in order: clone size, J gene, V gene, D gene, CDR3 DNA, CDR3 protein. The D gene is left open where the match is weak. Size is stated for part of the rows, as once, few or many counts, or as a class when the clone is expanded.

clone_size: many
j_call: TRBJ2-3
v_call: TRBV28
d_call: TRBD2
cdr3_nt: TGTGCCAGCAGTTTTACTAGCGGGTTATACACAGATACGCAGTATTTT
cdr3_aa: CASSFTSGLYTDTQYF

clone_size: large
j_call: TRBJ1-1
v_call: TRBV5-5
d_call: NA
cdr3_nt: TGTGCCAGCAGCTTGTTGTTTAACACTGAAGCTTTCTTT
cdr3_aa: CASSLLFNTEAFF

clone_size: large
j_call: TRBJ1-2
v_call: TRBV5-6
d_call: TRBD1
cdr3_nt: TGTGCCAGCAGCCCCGGGACAGGGGTGTTTGGCTACACCTTC
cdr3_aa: CASSPGTGVFGYTF

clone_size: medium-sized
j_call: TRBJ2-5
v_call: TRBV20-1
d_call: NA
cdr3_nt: TGCAGTGCTAGAGATTGGGCAGGCCAAGAGACCCAGTACTTC
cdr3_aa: CSARDWAGQETQYF

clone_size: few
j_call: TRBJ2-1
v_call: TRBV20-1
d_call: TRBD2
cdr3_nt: TGCAGTGCTAGAGACCGACTAGCGGTATCCTACAATGAGCAGTTCTTC
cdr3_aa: CSARDRLAVSYNEQFF

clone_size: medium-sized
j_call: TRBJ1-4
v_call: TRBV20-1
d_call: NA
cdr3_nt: TGCAGTGCTAGGAGGACACGATCAACTAATGAAAAACTGTTTTTT
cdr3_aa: CSARRTRSTNEKLFF

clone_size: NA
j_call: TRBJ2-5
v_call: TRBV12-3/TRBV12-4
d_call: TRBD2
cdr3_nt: TGTGCCAGCAGTTTTTTCAACGGGAGGGGAGAGACCCAGTACTTC
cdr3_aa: CASSFFNGRGETQYF

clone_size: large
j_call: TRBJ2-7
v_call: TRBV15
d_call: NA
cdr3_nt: TGTGCCACCAGCAGAGCCCTGGGGGGACATAGCTACGAGCAGTACTTC
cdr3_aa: CATSRALGGHSYEQYF

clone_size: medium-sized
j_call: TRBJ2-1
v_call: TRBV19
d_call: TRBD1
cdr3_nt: TGTGCCAGTAGCTACAGGGGCTCCTACAATGAGCAGTTCTTC
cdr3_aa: CASSYRGSYNEQFF

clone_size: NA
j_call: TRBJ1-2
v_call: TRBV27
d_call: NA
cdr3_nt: TGTGCCAGCAGTTTGTTCACAGACGGACGCTATGGCTACACCTTC
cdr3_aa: CASSLFTDGRYGYTF